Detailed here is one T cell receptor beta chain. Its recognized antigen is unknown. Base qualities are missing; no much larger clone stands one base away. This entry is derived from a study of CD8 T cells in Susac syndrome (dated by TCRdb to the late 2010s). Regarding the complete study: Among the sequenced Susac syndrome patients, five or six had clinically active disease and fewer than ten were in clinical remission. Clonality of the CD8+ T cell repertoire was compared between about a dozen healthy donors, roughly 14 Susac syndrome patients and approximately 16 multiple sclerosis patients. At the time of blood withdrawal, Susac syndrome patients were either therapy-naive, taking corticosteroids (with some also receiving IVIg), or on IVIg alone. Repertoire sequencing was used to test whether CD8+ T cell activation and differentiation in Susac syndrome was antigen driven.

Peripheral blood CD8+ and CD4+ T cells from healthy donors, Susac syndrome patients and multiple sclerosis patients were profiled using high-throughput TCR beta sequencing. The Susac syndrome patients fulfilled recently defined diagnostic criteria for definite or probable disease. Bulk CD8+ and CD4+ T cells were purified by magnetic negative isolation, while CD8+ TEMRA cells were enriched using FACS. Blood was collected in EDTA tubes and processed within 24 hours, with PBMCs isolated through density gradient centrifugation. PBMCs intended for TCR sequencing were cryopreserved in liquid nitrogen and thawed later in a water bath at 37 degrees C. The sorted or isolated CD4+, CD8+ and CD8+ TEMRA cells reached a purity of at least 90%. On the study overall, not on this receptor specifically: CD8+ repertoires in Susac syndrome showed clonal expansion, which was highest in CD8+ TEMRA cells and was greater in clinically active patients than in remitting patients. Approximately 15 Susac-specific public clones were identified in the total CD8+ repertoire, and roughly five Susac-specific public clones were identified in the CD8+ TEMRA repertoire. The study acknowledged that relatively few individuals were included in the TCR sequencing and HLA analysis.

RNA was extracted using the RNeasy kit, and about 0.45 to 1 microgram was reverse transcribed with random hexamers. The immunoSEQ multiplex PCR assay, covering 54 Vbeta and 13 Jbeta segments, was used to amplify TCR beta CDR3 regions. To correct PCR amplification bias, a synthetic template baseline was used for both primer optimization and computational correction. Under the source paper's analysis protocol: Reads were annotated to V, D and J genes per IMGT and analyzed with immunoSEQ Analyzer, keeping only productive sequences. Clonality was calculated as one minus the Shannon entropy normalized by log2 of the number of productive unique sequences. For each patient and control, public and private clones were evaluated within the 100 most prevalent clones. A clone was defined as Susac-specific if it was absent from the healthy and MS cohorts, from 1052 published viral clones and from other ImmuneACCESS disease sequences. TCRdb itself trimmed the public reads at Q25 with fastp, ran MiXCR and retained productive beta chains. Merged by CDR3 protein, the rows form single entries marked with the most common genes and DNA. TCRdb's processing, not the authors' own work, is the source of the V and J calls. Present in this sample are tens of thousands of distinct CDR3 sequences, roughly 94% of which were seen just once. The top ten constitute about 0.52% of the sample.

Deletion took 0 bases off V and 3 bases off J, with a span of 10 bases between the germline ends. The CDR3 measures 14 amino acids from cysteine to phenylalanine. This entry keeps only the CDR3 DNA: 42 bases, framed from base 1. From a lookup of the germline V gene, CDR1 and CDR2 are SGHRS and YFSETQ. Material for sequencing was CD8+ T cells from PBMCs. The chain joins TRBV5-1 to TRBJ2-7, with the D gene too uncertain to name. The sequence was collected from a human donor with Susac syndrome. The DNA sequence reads TGCGCCAGCAGCTTGGCTGGGGTACTCTACGAGCAGTACTTC. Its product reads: CASSLAGVLYEQYF.